The present T cell receptor beta chain was sequenced within a study of beta chain features in type 1 diabetes. Findings of the study overall: A greater similarity of naive, central memory and Treg TCRB repertoires was seen among patients than among healthy donors. Shorter TCRB CDR3s, moderately but significantly so, marked every one of the four CD4+ subsets in Type 1 diabetes patients.

On this clone itself: Its antigen is as yet unknown.

Expressed TCRB transcripts were sequenced because the entire RNA isolate underwent reverse transcription. Data came from immunoSEQ multiplex PCR; TCRdb stores just in-frame clones and leaves some out. The sample contains 150,000 or so clones, just over 9% of which appear only once. The CDR3 sequence is 14 residues long. J lost 5 bases, V lost 7 bases, and 7 bases had no gene match. CDR1 and CDR2 from the germline V gene are LNHNV and YYDKDF (reference sequence). The sample was central memory CD4+ T cells from blood. The TCR sequence derives from a young woman in good health. The J gene is TRBJ1-2, the V gene TRBV15, with 10 bases that match TRBD1. Here the CDR3 DNA reads TGTGCCACCACCTTGGACAGGGGGGATTATGGCTACACCTTC. Translated, it gives CATTLDRGDYGYTF.